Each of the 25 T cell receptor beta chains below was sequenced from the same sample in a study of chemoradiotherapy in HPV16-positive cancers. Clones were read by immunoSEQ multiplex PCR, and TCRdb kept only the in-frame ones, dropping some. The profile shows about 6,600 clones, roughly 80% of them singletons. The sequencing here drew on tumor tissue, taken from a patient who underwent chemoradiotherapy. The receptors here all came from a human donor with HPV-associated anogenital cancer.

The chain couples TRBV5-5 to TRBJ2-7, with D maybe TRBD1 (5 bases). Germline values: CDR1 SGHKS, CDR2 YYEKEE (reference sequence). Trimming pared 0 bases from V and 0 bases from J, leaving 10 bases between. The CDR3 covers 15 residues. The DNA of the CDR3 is TGTGCCAGCAGCTTGGCGCAGGGTGGCTCCTACGAGCAGTACTTC. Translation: CASSLAQGGSYEQYF.

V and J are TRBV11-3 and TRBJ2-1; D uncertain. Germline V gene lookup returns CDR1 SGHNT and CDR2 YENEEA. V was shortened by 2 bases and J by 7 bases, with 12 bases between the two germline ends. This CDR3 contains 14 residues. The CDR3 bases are TGTGCCAGCAGCTTATCAGTAGGTTTGAATGAGCAGTTCTTC. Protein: CASSLSVGLNEQFF.

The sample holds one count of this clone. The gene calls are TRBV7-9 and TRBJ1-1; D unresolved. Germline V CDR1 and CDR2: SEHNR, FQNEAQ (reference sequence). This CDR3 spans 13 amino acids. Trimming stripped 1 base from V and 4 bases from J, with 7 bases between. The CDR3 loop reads CASSLEVGTEAFF. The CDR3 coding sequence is TGTGCCAGCAGCTTAGAAGTAGGCACTGAAGCTTTCTTT.

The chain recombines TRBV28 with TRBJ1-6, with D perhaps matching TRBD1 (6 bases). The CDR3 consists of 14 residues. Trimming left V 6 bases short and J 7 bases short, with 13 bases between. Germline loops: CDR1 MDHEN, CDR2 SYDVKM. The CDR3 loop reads CASSWTAQNSPLHF. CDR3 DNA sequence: TGTGCCAGCAGCTGGACAGCGCAAAATTCACCCCTCCACTTT.

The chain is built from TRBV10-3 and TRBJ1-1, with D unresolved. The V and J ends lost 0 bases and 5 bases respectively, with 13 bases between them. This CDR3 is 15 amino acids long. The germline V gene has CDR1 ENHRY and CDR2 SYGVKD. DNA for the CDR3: TGTGCCATCAGTGAGTCGGCCCGGACGGGGACTGAAGCTTTCTTT. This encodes CAISESARTGTEAFF.

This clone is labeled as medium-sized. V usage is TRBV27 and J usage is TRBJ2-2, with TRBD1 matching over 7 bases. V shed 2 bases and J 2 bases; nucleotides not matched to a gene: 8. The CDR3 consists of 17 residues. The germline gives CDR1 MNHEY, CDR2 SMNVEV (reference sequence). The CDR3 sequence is CASSLHPGTVNTGELFF. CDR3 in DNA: TGTGCCAGCAGTTTACACCCCGGGACAGTTAACACCGGGGAGCTGTTTTTT.

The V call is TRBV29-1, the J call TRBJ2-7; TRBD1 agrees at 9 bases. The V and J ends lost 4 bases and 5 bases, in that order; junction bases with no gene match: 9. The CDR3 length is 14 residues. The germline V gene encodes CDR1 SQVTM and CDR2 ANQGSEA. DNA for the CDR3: TGCAGCGTTGTTATTGGAGGGACAGGGAACGAGCAGTACTTC. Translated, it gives CSVVIGGTGNEQYF.

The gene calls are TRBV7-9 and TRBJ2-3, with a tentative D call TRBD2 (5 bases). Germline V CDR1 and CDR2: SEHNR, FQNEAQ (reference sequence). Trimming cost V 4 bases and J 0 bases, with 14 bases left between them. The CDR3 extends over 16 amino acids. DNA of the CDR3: TGTGCCAGCAGCTCCCGACTAACCTCTAGCACAGATACGCAGTATTTT. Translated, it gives CASSSRLTSSTDTQYF.

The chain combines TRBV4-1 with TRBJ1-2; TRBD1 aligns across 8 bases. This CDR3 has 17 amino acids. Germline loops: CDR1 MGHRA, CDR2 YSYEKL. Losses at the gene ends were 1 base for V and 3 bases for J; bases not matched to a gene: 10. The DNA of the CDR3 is TGCGCCAGCAGCCAAGGACAACCCAGGGGGCGCCACTATGGCTACACCTTC. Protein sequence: CASSQGQPRGRHYGYTF.

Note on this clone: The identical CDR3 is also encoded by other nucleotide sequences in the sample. CDR3 sequence (DNA): TGTGCCAGCAGTGGAGGGACAGGACCCTACGAGCAGTACTTC. Amino acids: CASSGGTGPYEQYF. This chain connects TRBV6-1 to TRBJ2-7, with TRBD1 matching over 8 bases. The CDR3 covers 14 residues. Germline V gene sequence: CDR1 MNHNS, CDR2 SASEGT. V was pared by 4 bases and J by 2 bases, with 4 bases of the junction left unmatched.

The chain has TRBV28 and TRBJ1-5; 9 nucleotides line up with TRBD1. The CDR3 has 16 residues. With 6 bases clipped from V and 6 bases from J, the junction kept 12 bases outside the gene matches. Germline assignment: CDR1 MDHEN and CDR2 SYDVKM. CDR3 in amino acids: CASRRQTGGFRQPQHF. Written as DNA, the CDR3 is TGTGCCAGCAGACGACAAACAGGGGGCTTTCGTCAGCCCCAGCATTTT.

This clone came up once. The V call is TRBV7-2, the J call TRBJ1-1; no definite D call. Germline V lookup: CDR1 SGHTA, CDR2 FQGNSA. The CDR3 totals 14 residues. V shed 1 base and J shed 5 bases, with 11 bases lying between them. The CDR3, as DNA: TGTGCCAGCAGCTTAGGCCCTGGGGAAACTGAAGCTTTCTTT. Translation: CASSLGPGETEAFF.

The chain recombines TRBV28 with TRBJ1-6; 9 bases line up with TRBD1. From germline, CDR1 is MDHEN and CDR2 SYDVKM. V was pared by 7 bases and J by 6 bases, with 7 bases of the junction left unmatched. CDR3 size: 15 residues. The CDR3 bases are TGTGCCAGCACTCGGACAGGGGTGAGTAATTCACCCCTCCACTTT. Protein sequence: CASTRTGVSNSPLHF.

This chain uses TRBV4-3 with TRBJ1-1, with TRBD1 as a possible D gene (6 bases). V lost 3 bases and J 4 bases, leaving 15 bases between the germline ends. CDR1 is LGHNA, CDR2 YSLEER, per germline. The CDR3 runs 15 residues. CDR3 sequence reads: CASSHHTGRGTEAFF. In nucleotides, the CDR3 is TGCGCCAGCAGCCACCATACAGGGCGGGGCACTGAAGCTTTCTTT.

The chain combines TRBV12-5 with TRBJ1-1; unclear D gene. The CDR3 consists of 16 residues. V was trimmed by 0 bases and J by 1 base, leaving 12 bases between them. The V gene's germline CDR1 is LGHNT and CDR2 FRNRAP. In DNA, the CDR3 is TGTGCTAGTGGTTTGGTAACGGGAAGAGCGAACACTGAAGCTTTCTTT. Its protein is CASGLVTGRANTEAFF.

The chain's CDR3 is CASSFPYTIPYEQYF. The CDR3 nucleotides read TGTGCCAGCAGCTTTCCCTATACTATCCCCTACGAGCAGTACTTC. The J gene is TRBJ2-7, the V gene TRBV12-1; TRBD2 is the table's D call, not checked against the DNA. TRBV12-1 has pseudogene status. This CDR3 has 15 residues.

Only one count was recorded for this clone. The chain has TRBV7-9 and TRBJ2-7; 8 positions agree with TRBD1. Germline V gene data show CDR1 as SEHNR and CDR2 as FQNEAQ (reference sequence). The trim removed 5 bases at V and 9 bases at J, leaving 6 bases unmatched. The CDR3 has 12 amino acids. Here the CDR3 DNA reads TGTGCCAGCAGCGACGGACAGGGACTGCAGTACTTC. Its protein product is CASSDGQGLQYF.

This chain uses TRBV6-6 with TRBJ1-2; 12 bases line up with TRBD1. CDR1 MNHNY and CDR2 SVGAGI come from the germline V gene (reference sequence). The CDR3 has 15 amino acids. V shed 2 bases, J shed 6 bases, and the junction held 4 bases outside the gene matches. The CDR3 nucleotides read TGTGCCAGCAGTTACCCGGGACAGGGGGCCGATGGCTACACCTTC. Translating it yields CASSYPGQGADGYTF.

CDR3: CASSLRDRGWYTGELFF. Written as DNA, the CDR3 is TGTGCCAGCAGCTTAAGGGACAGGGGTTGGTACACCGGGGAGCTGTTTTTT. This chain connects TRBV7-2 to TRBJ2-2, with 10 nucleotides matching TRBD1. J lost 3 bases, V lost 2 bases, and 6 bases had no gene match. Per germline, CDR1 SGHTA and CDR2 FQGNSA. The CDR3 runs to 17 residues.

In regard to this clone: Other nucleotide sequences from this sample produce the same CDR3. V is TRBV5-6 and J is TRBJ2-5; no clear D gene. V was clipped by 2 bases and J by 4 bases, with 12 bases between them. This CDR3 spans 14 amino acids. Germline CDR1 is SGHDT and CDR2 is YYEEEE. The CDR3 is CASSLKGPRETQYF. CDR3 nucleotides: TGTGCCAGCAGCTTAAAGGGCCCGCGAGAGACCCAGTACTTC.

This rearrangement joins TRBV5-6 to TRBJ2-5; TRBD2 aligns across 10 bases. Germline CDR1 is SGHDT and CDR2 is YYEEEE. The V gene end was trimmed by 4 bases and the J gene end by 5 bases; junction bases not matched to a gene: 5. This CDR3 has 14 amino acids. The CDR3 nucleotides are TGTGCCAGCAGCGCCGTGACTAGCGGGGAGACCCAGTACTTC. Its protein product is CASSAVTSGETQYF.

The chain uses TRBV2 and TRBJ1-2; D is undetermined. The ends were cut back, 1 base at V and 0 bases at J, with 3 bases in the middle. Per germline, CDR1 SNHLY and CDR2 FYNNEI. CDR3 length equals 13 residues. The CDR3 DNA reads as TGTGCCAGCAGTGAAGATACTAACTATGGCTACACCTTC. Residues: CASSEDTNYGYTF. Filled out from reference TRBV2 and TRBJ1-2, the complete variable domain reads EPEVTQTPSHQVTQMGQEVILRCVPISNHLYFYWYRQILGQKVEFLVSFYNNEISEKSEIFDDQFSVERPDGSNFTLKIRSTKLEDSAMYFCASSEDTNYGYTFGSGTRLTVV.

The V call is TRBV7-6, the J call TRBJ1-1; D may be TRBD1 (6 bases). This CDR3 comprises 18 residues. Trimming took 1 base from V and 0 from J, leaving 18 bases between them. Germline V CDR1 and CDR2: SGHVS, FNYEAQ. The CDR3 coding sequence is TGTGCCAGCAGCTTAGAGGCAACACAGGGCCGGCTGAACACTGAAGCTTTCTTT. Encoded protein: CASSLEATQGRLNTEAFF.

The CDR3 DNA reads as TGTGCCAGCAGCCACGATTTACAAGAGACCCAGTACTTC. It is translated as CASSHDLQETQYF. V gene TRBV7-9 combines with J gene TRBJ2-5; D not certain. The CDR3 length is 13 residues. V was pared by 5 bases and J by 2 bases, with 9 bases between. Germline CDR1 SEHNR, CDR2 FQNEAQ (reference sequence).

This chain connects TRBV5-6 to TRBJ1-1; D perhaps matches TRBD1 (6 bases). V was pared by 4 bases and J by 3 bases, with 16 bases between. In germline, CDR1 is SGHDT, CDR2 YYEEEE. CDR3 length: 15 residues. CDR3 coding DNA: TGTGCCAGCAGCCGACGGACAGCCGCGTACACTGAAGCTTTCTTT. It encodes CASSRRTAAYTEAFF. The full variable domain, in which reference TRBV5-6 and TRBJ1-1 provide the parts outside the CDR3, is DAGVTQSPTHLIKTRGQQVTLRCSPKSGHDTVSWYQQALGQGPQFIFQYYEEEERQRGNFPDRFSGHQFPNYSSELNVNALLLGDSALYLCASSRRTAAYTEAFFGQGTRLTVV.